This T cell receptor beta chain was recovered during a study of Graves' ophthalmopathy and Graves' hyperthyroidism. Germline V gene lookup returns CDR1 SGHTA and CDR2 FQGTGA. The length of the CDR3 is 14 residues. The trim removed 4 bases at V and 4 bases at J, leaving 5 bases unmatched. Study findings and constraints: A 13-signature model separated ophthalmopathy from stable hyperthyroidism, reaching about 91% sensitivity and about 81% specificity cross-validated. The study's model predicted ophthalmopathy progression at roughly 69% sensitivity and about 72% specificity. Most thyroid clonotypes expanded beyond 0.001 frequency were also found in blood.

RNA transcripts served as template for amplifying TCR beta CDR3 sequences. First-round RT-PCR used HTBI primers; second-round multiplex PCR followed. TCRdb fed the multiplex PCR reads into MiXCR, producing one record per CDR3 protein. The table shows about 410,000 distinct CDR3 sequences, with around 20% occurring only once. In donors with ophthalmopathy, activity was moderate-to-severe, with CAS ≥3, NOSPECS ≥4 and duration under 3 months. This clonotype came up many times. Its specificity is not known. This TCR came from a woman between 18 and 29 years old with Graves' ophthalmopathy. The genes are TRBV7-3 and TRBJ1-2; 8 bases line up with TRBD1. Material: peripheral blood. CDR3 nucleotide sequence: TGTGCCAGCAGCTCAGGGGGCAGGAGCTATGGCTACACCTTC. Amino acid sequence: CASSSGGRSYGYTF. The full variable domain, in which reference TRBV7-3 and TRBJ1-2 provide the parts outside the CDR3, is GAGVSQTPSNKVTEKGKYVELRCDPISGHTALYWYRQSLGQGPEFLIYFQGTGAADDSGLPNDRFFAVRPEGSVSTLKIQRTERGDSAVYLCASSSGGRSYGYTFGSGTRLTVV.